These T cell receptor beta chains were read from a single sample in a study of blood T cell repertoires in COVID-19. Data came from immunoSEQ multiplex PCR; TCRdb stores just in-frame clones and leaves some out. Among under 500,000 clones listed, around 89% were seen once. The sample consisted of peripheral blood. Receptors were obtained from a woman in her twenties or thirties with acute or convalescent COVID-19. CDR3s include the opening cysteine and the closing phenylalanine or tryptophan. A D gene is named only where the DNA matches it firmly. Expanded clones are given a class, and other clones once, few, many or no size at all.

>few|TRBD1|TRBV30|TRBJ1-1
CAGDRVNTEAFF
TGTGCCGGGGACAGGGTCAACACTGAAGCTTTCTTT
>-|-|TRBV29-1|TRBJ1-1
CSVYRLNTEAFF
TGCAGCGTGTACAGGTTGAACACTGAAGCTTTCTTT
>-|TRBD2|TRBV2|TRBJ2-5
CASSDGLANAQETQYF
TGTGCCAGCAGTGACGGACTAGCGAATGCACAAGAGACCCAGTACTTC
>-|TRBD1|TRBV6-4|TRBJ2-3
CASSRDRGDTQYF
TGTGCCAGCAGCCGGGACAGGGGAGATACGCAGTATTTT
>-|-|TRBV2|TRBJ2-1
CASGPNYNEQFF
TGTGCCAGCGGCCCGAACTACAATGAGCAGTTCTTC
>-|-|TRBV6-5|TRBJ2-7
CATGQIFYEQYF
TGTGCCACCGGACAGATCTTCTACGAGCAGTACTTC
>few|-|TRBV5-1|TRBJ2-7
CASSLGGLQGREQYF
TGCGCCAGCAGCTTGGGGGGGCTGCAGGGTCGCGAGCAGTACTTC
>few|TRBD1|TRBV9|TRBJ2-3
CASSARPGQGPDTQYF
TGTGCCAGCAGCGCGAGACCGGGACAGGGTCCAGATACGCAGTATTTT
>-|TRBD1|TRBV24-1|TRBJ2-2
CATMDRRSTGELFF
TGTGCCACCATGGACAGGCGATCCACCGGGGAGCTGTTTTTT
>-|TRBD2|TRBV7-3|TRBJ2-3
CASSLTRGADTQYF
TGTGCCAGCAGCTTAACGCGGGGGGCGGATACGCAGTATTTT
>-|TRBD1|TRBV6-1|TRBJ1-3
CASSEGDSRNTIYF
TGTGCCAGCAGTGAAGGGGACAGCCGAAACACCATATATTTT
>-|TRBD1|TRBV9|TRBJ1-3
CASSVGQGMVTGNTIYF
TGTGCCAGCAGCGTAGGACAGGGGATGGTAACTGGAAACACCATATATTTT
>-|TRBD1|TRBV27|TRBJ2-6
CASSSARQGPSGANVLTF
TGTGCCAGCAGTTCGGCCCGACAGGGTCCCTCTGGGGCCAACGTCCTGACTTTC
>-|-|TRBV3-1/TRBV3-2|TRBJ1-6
CASSQDPPAYNSPLHF
TGTGCCAGCAGCCAAGACCCGCCGGCCTATAATTCACCCCTCCACTTT
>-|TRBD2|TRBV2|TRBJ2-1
CASTWRGDYNEQFF
TGTGCCAGCACCTGGCGGGGGGACTACAATGAGCAGTTCTTC
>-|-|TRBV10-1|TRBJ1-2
CASRWAFGGYTF
TGCGCCAGCAGGTGGGCCTTTGGGGGCTACACCTTC
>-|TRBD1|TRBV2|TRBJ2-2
CASRAPGQGTGELFF
TGTGCCAGCAGGGCTCCGGGACAGGGGACCGGGGAGCTGTTTTTT
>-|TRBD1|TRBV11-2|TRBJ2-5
CASSRTLDETGRETQYF
TGTGCCAGCAGCCGTACTCTCGACGAGACAGGGCGAGAGACCCAGTACTTC
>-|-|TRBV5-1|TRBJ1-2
CASSQGGSYGYTF
TGCGCCAGCAGCCAGGGTGGCAGCTATGGCTACACCTTC
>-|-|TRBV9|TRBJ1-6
CASSVKAYNSPLHF
TGTGCCAGCAGCGTAAAAGCGTATAATTCACCCCTCCACTTT
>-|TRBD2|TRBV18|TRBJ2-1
CASSAQPGGGSYNEQFF
TGTGCCAGCTCAGCACAACCTGGGGGGGGCTCCTACAATGAGCAGTTCTTC
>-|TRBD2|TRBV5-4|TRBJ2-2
CASGRGSPRSGGNTGELFF
TGTGCCAGCGGTCGAGGAAGTCCGCGGTCGGGGGGAAACACCGGGGAGCTGTTTTTT
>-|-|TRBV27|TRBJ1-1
CASSYNWGQNTEAFF
TGTGCCAGCAGCTATAACTGGGGGCAGAACACTGAAGCTTTCTTT
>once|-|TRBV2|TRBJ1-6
CASSEGQAGWSPLHF
TGTGCCAGCAGTGAAGGGCAGGCCGGCTGGTCACCCCTCCACTTT
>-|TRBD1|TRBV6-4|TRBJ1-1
CASSDPGQGDTEAFF
TGTGCCAGCAGTGATCCGGGACAGGGGGACACTGAAGCTTTCTTT
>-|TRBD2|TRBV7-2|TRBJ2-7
CASSLGRGGYEQYF
TGTGCCAGCAGCTTAGGTCGCGGGGGCTACGAGCAGTACTTC
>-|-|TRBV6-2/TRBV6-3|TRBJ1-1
CASSYQEGGVKYGEAFF
TGTGCCAGCAGTTACCAAGAAGGGGGGGTTAAATATGGTGAAGCTTTCTTT
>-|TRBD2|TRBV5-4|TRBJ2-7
CASSFGGETEQYF
TGTGCCAGCAGCTTTGGGGGGGAGACCGAGCAGTACTTC
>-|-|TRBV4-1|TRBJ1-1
CASSQDQDKNTEAFF
TGCGCCAGCAGCCAAGACCAGGACAAGAACACTGAAGCTTTCTTT
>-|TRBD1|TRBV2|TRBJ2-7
CASSSRQGAYEQYF
TGTGCCAGCAGTTCCCGACAGGGGGCATACGAGCAGTACTTC
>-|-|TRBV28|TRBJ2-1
CASEGGGGNEQFF
TGTGCCAGTGAGGGGGGGGGTGGCAATGAGCAGTTCTTC
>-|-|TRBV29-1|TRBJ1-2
CSVAGSDLTRDQYGYTF
TGCAGCGTTGCGGGATCTGACCTCACAAGGGATCAGTATGGCTACACCTTC
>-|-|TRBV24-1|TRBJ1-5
CATSVAGINQPQHF
TGTGCCACCAGTGTCGCAGGCATCAATCAGCCCCAGCATTTT
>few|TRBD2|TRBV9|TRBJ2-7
CASSVGLANYEQYF
TGTGCCAGCAGCGTGGGACTAGCTAACTACGAGCAGTACTTC
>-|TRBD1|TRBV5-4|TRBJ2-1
CASSLGPLTGTGGGNEQFF
TGTGCCAGCAGCTTGGGGCCGCTGACCGGGACAGGGGGAGGGAATGAGCAGTTCTTC
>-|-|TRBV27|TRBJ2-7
CASSYSPSMTYEQYF
TGTGCCAGCAGTTACAGCCCAAGTATGACCTACGAGCAGTACTTC
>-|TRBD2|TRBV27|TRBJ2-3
CASSFWGSGGTDTQYF
TGTGCCAGCAGTTTCTGGGGCAGCGGGGGCACAGATACGCAGTATTTT
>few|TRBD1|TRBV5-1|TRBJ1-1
CASSSDRGNSGRAFF
TGCGCCAGCAGCTCCGACAGGGGGAATAGTGGTCGAGCTTTCTTT
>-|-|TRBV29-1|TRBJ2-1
CSVLEYRGGWNSYNEQFF
TGCAGCGTCCTGGAATATCGCGGAGGATGGAACTCCTACAATGAGCAGTTCTTC
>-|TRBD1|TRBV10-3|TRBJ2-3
CAISESGQGSTDTQYF
TGTGCCATCAGTGAGTCTGGACAGGGTAGCACAGATACGCAGTATTTT
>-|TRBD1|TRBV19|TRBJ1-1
CASSIPPPWPRGMTEAFF
TGTGCCAGTAGTATTCCCCCCCCCTGGCCCAGGGGGATGACTGAAGCTTTCTTT
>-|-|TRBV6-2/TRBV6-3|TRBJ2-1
CASSRTAYNEQFF
TGTGCCAGCAGTCGGACAGCTTACAATGAGCAGTTCTTC
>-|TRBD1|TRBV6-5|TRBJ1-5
CASRGTGTQPQHF
TGTGCCAGCAGAGGGACAGGGACTCAGCCCCAGCATTTT
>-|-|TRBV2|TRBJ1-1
CASIKTGTEAFF
TGTGCCAGCATCAAAACAGGCACTGAAGCTTTCTTT
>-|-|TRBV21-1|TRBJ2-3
CASSKGPTPLAGGPPATDTQYF
TGTGCCAGCAGCAAAGGCCCCACTCCACTAGCGGGGGGGCCGCCAGCCACAGATACGCAGTATTTT
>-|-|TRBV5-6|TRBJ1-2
CASSFIGTPVYGYTF
TGTGCCAGCAGCTTCATCGGGACTCCTGTTTATGGCTACACCTTC